Below are 30 T cell receptor beta chains sequenced from a single sample in a study of CD8 T cells in ankylosing spondylitis. One entry per CDR3 protein results from TCRdb running MiXCR on the 5' RACE reads. This table has 200,000 to 300,000 distinct CDR3 sequences, 8% to 9.5% appearing once. The sample comprised blood, either unsorted or a sorted T cell fraction (not recorded which). The receptors were sampled from a male donor with ankylosing spondylitis or in good health (not recorded which).

This clonotype was seen many times. V gene TRBV3-1 combines with J gene TRBJ2-1; no clear D gene. The CDR3 runs to 17 residues. With 0 bases removed from V and 0 bases from J, the gap between germline ends came to 12 bases. Germline V CDR1 and CDR2: LGHDT, YNNKEL (reference sequence). CDR3 sequence: CASSQDSSVSSYNEQFF. The DNA of the CDR3 is TGTGCCAGCAGCCAAGATTCCTCAGTTAGCTCCTACAATGAGCAGTTCTTC.

This clonotype has ten or more counts. CDR3 nucleotide sequence: TGTGCCAGCAGCCAAGATCGGGGAATTGCAGATACGCAGTATTTT. Translated, it gives CASSQDRGIADTQYF. This rearrangement joins TRBV3-1 to TRBJ2-3, with D possibly being TRBD2 (5 bases). The CDR3 consists of 15 residues. Germline V gene sequence: CDR1 LGHDT, CDR2 YNNKEL (reference sequence). Trimming stripped 0 bases from V and 4 bases from J, with 11 bases between.

This clonotype was detected only once. This sequence joins TRBV4-1 and TRBJ2-2; 9 bases fit TRBD2. Germline CDR1 MGHRA, CDR2 YSYEKL. CDR3 size: 16 residues. J gave up 1 base and V 3 bases, and 3 bases lay outside the gene matches. CDR3 sequence: CASSHGSGGNTGELFF. The CDR3 coding sequence is TGCGCCAGCAGCCATGGTAGCGGGGGGAACACCGGGGAGCTGTTTTTT.

This clonotype was found many times. The V gene is TRBV25-1, the J gene TRBJ1-1, with a tentative D call TRBD1 (5 bases). CDR1 and CDR2 from the germline V gene are MGHDK and SYGVNS. This CDR3 is 13 amino acids long. V lost 4 bases and J 6 bases, leaving 12 bases between the germline ends. In DNA form, the CDR3 reads TGTGCCAGCAGTGGAAATCGGGGGGCTGAAGCTTTCTTT. Its translation: CASSGNRGAEAFF. The variable domain in full, completed from reference TRBV25-1 and TRBJ1-1, reads EADIYQTPRYLVIGTGKKITLECSQTMGHDKMYWYQQDPGMELHLIHYSYGVNSTEKGDLSSESTVSRIRTEHFPLTLESARPSHTSQYLCASSGNRGAEAFFGQGTRLTVV.

This clonotype has ten or more counts. The chain joins TRBV20-1 to TRBJ1-3, with unresolved D. The germline CDR1 and CDR2 sequences are DFQATT and SNEGSKA (reference sequence). CDR3 length equals 15 residues. V was pared by 6 bases and J by 4 bases, with 19 bases between. CDR3 DNA: TGCAGTGCAACGAGCAGGAACTTGGGGGGAAACACCATATATTTT. This translates into CSATSRNLGGNTIYF.

This clonotype was seen repeatedly, ten times or more. The chain is built from TRBV5-1 and TRBJ2-6; D not certain. Trimming stripped 2 bases from V and 1 base from J, with 10 bases between. Germline V gives CDR1 SGHRS, CDR2 YFSETQ. The CDR3 length is 16 residues. CDR3 residues: CASSFGQISGANVLTF. The CDR3 DNA reads TGCGCCAGCAGCTTTGGGCAGATTTCTGGGGCCAACGTCCTGACTTTC.

This clonotype came up a few times. J is TRBJ2-5 and V is TRBV10-2; TRBD2 matches 9 bases. Per the germline V gene, CDR1 is WSHSY and CDR2 is SAAADI. The CDR3 covers 13 residues. V dropped 4 bases and J dropped 4; count of bases not matched to a gene: 1. CDR3 nucleotides: TGCGCCAGCAGTGGAGCGGGAGGAGAGACCCAGTACTTC. Translated, it gives CASSGAGGETQYF.

There are many counts of this clonotype. The chain couples TRBV21-1 to TRBJ1-2; the table's D call, TRBD1, has no DNA check behind it. TRBV21-1 is deemed a pseudogene. The CDR3 covers 15 residues. This CDR3 reads CASSRGTGTNYGYTF. DNA of the CDR3: TGTGCCAGCAGCAGAGGGACAGGGACTAACTATGGCTACACCTTC.

The rearrangement joins TRBV5-6 to TRBJ2-3; a weak D match, TRBD1 (6 bases). CDR1 SGHDT and CDR2 YYEEEE come from the germline V gene. The ends were cut back, 6 bases at V and 8 bases at J, with 13 bases in the middle. This CDR3 is built from 12 residues. CDR3 sequence: CASNYLGGTQYF. The DNA of the CDR3 is TGTGCCAGCAACTACCTAGGGGGTACGCAGTATTTT.

This clonotype came up many times. The J gene is TRBJ2-3, the V gene TRBV7-2, with 12 positions matching TRBD2. The CDR3 is made up of 16 amino acids. The V gene end was trimmed by 3 bases and the J gene end by 6 bases; junction bases not matched to a gene: 7. Germline V gene lookup returns CDR1 SGHTA and CDR2 FQGNSA. CDR3 amino acids: CASSFTSGGPTDTQYF. The DNA for the CDR3 is TGTGCCAGCAGCTTTACTAGCGGGGGGCCAACGGATACGCAGTATTTT.

The sample holds a few counts of this clonotype. The chain joins TRBV20-1 to TRBJ2-5, with TRBD2 identical over 9 bases. Germline loops: CDR1 DFQATT, CDR2 SNEGSKA (reference sequence). V gave up 5 bases and J gave up 1 base; unmatched junction bases: 2. The CDR3 length is 13 residues. CDR3 nucleotides: TGCAGTGCTGTGACTAGCGGCCAAGAGACCCAGTACTTC. It codes for CSAVTSGQETQYF.

This clonotype was detected many times. The chain carries TRBV20-1 and TRBJ2-5; either TRBD1 or TRBD2 may fit D (5 bases each). Germline-derived CDR1 and CDR2 are DFQATT and SNEGSKA (reference sequence). V was cut by 4 bases and J by 4 bases, with 16 bases left in between. The CDR3 covers 14 residues. CDR3 sequence reads: CSATRGPAGETQYF. DNA of the CDR3: TGCAGTGCTACCCGGGGCCCTGCAGGAGAGACCCAGTACTTC.

This clonotype was detected ten times or more. V is TRBV20-1 and J is TRBJ1-3; D remains unclear. The CDR3 consists of 14 residues. With 1 base removed from V and 1 base from J, the gap between germline ends came to 8 bases. Germline-derived CDR1 and CDR2 are DFQATT and SNEGSKA (reference sequence). CDR3 in amino acids: CSARGGESGNTIYF. In DNA form, the CDR3 reads TGCAGTGCTAGAGGGGGAGAATCTGGAAACACCATATATTTT.

This clonotype came up many times. This rearrangement joins TRBV12-3 or TRBV12-4 to TRBJ2-3; 10 bases map to TRBD1. J gave up 9 bases and V 6 bases, and 9 bases lay outside the gene matches. The CDR3 contains 14 residues. The CDR3 protein is CASRMGQGSGTQYF. The CDR3 region has the DNA TGTGCCAGCAGAATGGGACAGGGGTCAGGAACGCAGTATTTT.

This clonotype has at least ten counts. V is TRBV7-8 and J is TRBJ1-4; weak D call: TRBD1 (6 bases). With 5 bases removed from V and 7 bases from J, the gap between germline ends came to 11 bases. The CDR3 length is 13 residues. Germline V gene sequence: CDR1 SGHVS, CDR2 FQNEAQ. The CDR3 DNA reads TGTGCCAGCAGCGAGGGGGTTGGTGAAAAACTGTTTTTT. Translation: CASSEGVGEKLFF.

This clonotype occurred many times. The rearrangement links TRBV7-9 to TRBJ2-3; D possibly matches TRBD1 or TRBD2 (5 bases each). Germline CDR1 SEHNR, CDR2 FQNEAQ (reference sequence). V lost 8 bases to trimming and J lost 2 bases, with 11 bases between them. The CDR3 has 13 amino acids. The CDR3 DNA reads TGTGCCAGCCGATTGGGGGACACAGATACGCAGTATTTT. This translates into CASRLGDTDTQYF.

This clonotype was counted a few times. This chain uses TRBV20-1 with TRBJ2-5; tentatively, D is TRBD2 (6 bases). The CDR3 length is 13 residues. CDR1 is DFQATT, CDR2 SNEGSKA, per germline (reference sequence). V was clipped by 7 bases and J by 2 bases, with 14 bases between them. CDR3 in DNA: TGCAGTGGGGCCGGGAGCCGGCAAGAGACCCAGTACTTC. Encoded protein: CSGAGSRQETQYF.

This clonotype was counted ten times or more. CDR3 DNA sequence: TGTGCCAGCAGGATGGGGAACACGGGGTCACCCCTCCACTTT. This encodes CASRMGNTGSPLHF. V gene TRBV6-1 combines with J gene TRBJ1-6; D not certain. The CDR3 has 14 residues. Trimming stripped 6 bases from V and 10 bases from J, with 16 bases between. Per germline, CDR1 MNHNS and CDR2 SASEGT.

The table lists this clonotype with many counts. The chain recombines TRBV20-1 with TRBJ1-1, with D possibly being TRBD1 (5 bases). V lost 6 bases to trimming and J lost 0 bases, with 14 bases between them. This CDR3 has 14 amino acids. Germline CDR1 and CDR2: DFQATT and SNEGSKA (reference sequence). The CDR3 is CSAPAGGVNTEAFF. CDR3 DNA: TGCAGTGCCCCGGCGGGGGGGGTGAACACTGAAGCTTTCTTT.

This clonotype was counted at least ten times. The V and J genes are TRBV12-3 or TRBV12-4 and TRBJ2-5; 7 nucleotides line up with TRBD1. V was clipped by 4 bases and J by 2 bases; unmatched bases: 7. The CDR3 covers 15 residues. The CDR3 sequence is CASSYLTGLQETQYF. CDR3 sequence (DNA): TGTGCCAGCAGTTACCTGACAGGGTTGCAAGAGACCCAGTACTTC.

This clonotype was picked up many times. V and J are TRBV20-1 and TRBJ2-3; 7 bases fit TRBD1. Germline assignment: CDR1 DFQATT and CDR2 SNEGSKA (reference sequence). The V gene end was trimmed by 1 base and the J gene end by 0 bases; junction bases not matched to a gene: 4. The CDR3 length is 15 residues. The CDR3 DNA follows: TGCAGTGCTAGAGTCGGGACAGCTAGCACAGATACGCAGTATTTT. As protein: CSARVGTASTDTQYF.

This clonotype was picked up many times. The chain couples TRBV21-1 to TRBJ1-3; the table's D call, TRBD1, was not checked against the DNA. TRBV21-1 is labeled a pseudogene. CDR3 size: 17 residues. DNA of the CDR3: TGTGCCAGCAGCAAAGAGTCGAACAGGGTACATGAAAACACCATATATTTT. Its protein is CASSKESNRVHENTIYF.

This clonotype was detected ten times or more. The rearrangement links TRBV4-3 to TRBJ2-1; D is unresolved. V was clipped by 2 bases and J by 6 bases, with 5 bases between them. The CDR3 is 12 amino acids. Germline lookup yields CDR1 LGHNA and CDR2 YSLEER. The chain's CDR3 is CASSQKSNEQFF. CDR3 bases: TGCGCCAGCAGCCAAAAGTCCAATGAGCAGTTCTTC.

This clonotype was seen repeatedly, ten times or more. This chain connects TRBV27 to TRBJ2-5, with 8 bases that match TRBD2. This CDR3 has 16 amino acids. CDR1 and CDR2 from the germline V gene are MNHEY and SMNVEV (reference sequence). The trim removed 8 bases at V and 0 bases at J, leaving 11 bases unmatched. Here the CDR3 DNA reads TGTGCCAGCGGTAGGATTAGCGGGAAGTACCAAGAGACCCAGTACTTC. It is translated as CASGRISGKYQETQYF.

This clonotype was seen ten or more times. V and J are TRBV5-1 and TRBJ2-7; TRBD1 agrees at 10 bases. The V gene's germline CDR1 is SGHRS and CDR2 YFSETQ. V shed 3 bases and J 5 bases; nucleotides not matched to a gene: 11. This CDR3 spans 16 amino acids. CDR3: CASSSGALGTGDEQYF. The CDR3 DNA reads TGCGCCAGCAGCTCGGGGGCGTTGGGGACAGGGGACGAGCAGTACTTC.

Many counts were recorded for this clonotype. The rearrangement uses TRBV3-1 and TRBJ2-7, with 7 positions matching TRBD1. The J segment lost 7 bases and the V segment lost 4 bases, leaving 7 bases of the junction unmatched. There are 13 residues in the CDR3. Germline V gene sequence: CDR1 LGHDT, CDR2 YNNKEL (reference sequence). CDR3 in amino acids: CASSLDRVGEQYF. The DNA of the CDR3 is TGTGCCAGCAGCCTAGACAGGGTGGGTGAGCAGTACTTC.

This clonotype was detected ten times or more. The chain links TRBV9 to TRBJ2-2; D not resolved. This CDR3 has 14 amino acids. V lost 5 bases and J 6 bases, leaving 14 bases between the germline ends. Germline V gives CDR1 SGDLS, CDR2 YYNGEE. CDR3 protein: CASRVEGNAGELFF. The CDR3 DNA reads as TGTGCCAGCAGGGTGGAAGGTAACGCCGGGGAGCTGTTTTTT.

This clonotype was picked up many times. The chain is built from TRBV7-9 and TRBJ1-1, with a weak D call TRBD1 (6 bases). Between the trimmed V and J ends, which lost 3 bases and 0 bases, there was a span of 8 bases. CDR3 length: 14 amino acids. Germline V gene sequence: CDR1 SEHNR, CDR2 FQNEAQ (reference sequence). Here the CDR3 DNA reads TGTGCCAGCAGCTTGGCAGGGGTGAACACTGAAGCTTTCTTT. Amino acid sequence: CASSLAGVNTEAFF.

This clonotype was counted a few times. The CDR3 protein is CASSEDMSGYTF. CDR3 DNA sequence: TGTGCCAGCAGTGAAGACATGAGCGGCTACACCTTC. V and J are TRBV25-1 and TRBJ1-2; no definite D call. Germline V gene lookup returns CDR1 MGHDK and CDR2 SYGVNS. Between the trimmed V and J ends, which lost 2 bases and 8 bases, there was a span of 9 bases. CDR3 size: 12 residues.

The sample holds many counts of this clonotype. This rearrangement joins TRBV20-1 to TRBJ2-4; D call uncertain. V shed 1 base and J shed 2 bases, with 18 bases lying between them. Germline values: CDR1 DFQATT, CDR2 SNEGSKA (reference sequence). There are 17 residues in the CDR3. As DNA, the CDR3 is TGCAGTGCTAGAGCATCCGGCGCGGTGGCAACCAAAAACATTCAGTACTTC. It translates to CSARASGAVATKNIQYF.